Shown below are 3 T cell receptor beta chains from a single sample sequenced in a study of control samples from healthy donors and cancer patients (dated by TCRdb to 2020 to 2021). To prepare the library, the immunoSEQ multiplex PCR assay was applied. The immuneACCESS repertoire file appears here via TCRdb, limited to in-frame rearrangements. These files lack a portion of the clones; in checked studies, under half of the deficit traces to unresolved V genes, and the cause of the others is not known. Here the sample has roughly 24,000 clones; roughly four fifths occur a single time. The ten largest clones take up around 23% of the sample. Sequencing was performed on PBMCs. The receptors stem from a man aged 60 to 75 with colorectal cancer.

The chain employs TRBV29-1 and TRBJ2-7; D remains unclear. Trimming stripped 6 bases from V and 4 bases from J, with 10 bases between. The CDR3 is 11 amino acids. CDR1 and CDR2 from the germline V gene are SQVTM and ANQGSEA. The CDR3 region has the DNA TGCAGCGTGAATGACGGTTACGAGCAGTACGTC. Its translation is CSVNDGYEQYV.

V usage is TRBV9 and J usage is TRBJ2-3; 9 nucleotides match TRBD2. The CDR3 covers 15 residues. Germline values: CDR1 SGDLS, CDR2 YYNGEE. V was clipped by 0 bases and J by 5 bases; unmatched bases: 4. CDR3 sequence (DNA): TGTGCCAGCAGCGTAGGGGGCGGGGGGGGAGATACGCAGTATTTT. The encoded protein is CASSVGGGGGDTQYF.

The chain combines TRBV29-1 with TRBJ2-4; perhaps TRBD1 as D (6 bases). From germline, CDR1 is SQVTM and CDR2 ANQGSEA. CDR3 length: 16 residues. Trimming took 0 bases from V and 2 from J, leaving 14 bases between them. Here the CDR3 reads CSVEDPVGGPKNIQYF. The CDR3 DNA is TGCAGCGTTGAAGATCCGGTTGGGGGCCCCAAAAACATTCAGTACTTC.